This TCR beta chain was sequenced for a study of metastatic and nonmetastatic thyroid tumors. The table lists this clone with many counts. This CDR3 spans 14 amino acids. The germline CDR1 and CDR2 sequences are SGHAT and FQNNGV. V lost 5 bases to trimming and J lost 2 bases, with 12 bases between them. TCRdb reanalyzed the PCR reads via MiXCR. The sample carries about 89,000 clones, about 12% recorded once. No patient received treatment before thyroid surgery. The TCR originated in a female donor with papillary thyroid cancer or a benign thyroid nodule (not recorded which). Some clones in this sample may be carry-over from other donors' samples. The chain uses TRBV11-2 and TRBJ2-5; D gene uncertain. The specimen was tumor tissue. The CDR3 DNA reads as TGTGCCAGCAGCCAGGTGGACGGTCAAGAGACCCAGTACTTC. This sequence encodes CASSQVDGQETQYF.